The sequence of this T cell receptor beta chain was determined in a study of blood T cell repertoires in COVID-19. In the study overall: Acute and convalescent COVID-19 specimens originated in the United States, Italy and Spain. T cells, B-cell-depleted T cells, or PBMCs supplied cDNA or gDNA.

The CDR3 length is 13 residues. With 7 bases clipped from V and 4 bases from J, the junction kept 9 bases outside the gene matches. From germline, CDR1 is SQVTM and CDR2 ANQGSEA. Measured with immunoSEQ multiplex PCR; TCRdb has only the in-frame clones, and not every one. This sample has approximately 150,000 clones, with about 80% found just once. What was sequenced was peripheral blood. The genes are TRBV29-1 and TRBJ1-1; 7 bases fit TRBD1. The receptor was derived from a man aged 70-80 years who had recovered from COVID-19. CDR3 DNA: TGCAGCGCCCTGACAGGGAGAGTCACTGAAGCTTTCTTT. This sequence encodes CSALTGRVTEAFF.